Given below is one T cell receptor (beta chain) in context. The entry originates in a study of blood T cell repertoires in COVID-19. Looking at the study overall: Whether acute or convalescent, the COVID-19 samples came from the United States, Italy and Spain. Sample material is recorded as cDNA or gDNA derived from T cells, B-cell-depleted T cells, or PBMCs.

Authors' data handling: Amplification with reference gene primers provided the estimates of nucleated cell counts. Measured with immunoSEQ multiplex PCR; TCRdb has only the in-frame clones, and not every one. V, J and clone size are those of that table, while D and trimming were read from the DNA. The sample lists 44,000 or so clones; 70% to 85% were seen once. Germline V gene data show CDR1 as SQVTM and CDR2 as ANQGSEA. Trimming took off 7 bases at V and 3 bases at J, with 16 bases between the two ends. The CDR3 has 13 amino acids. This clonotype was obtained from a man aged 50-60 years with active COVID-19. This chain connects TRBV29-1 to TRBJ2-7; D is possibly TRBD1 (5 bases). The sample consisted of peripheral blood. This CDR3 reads CSALKGSYYEQYF. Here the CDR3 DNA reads TGCAGCGCCCTAAAGGGGTCCTACTACGAGCAGTACTTC.